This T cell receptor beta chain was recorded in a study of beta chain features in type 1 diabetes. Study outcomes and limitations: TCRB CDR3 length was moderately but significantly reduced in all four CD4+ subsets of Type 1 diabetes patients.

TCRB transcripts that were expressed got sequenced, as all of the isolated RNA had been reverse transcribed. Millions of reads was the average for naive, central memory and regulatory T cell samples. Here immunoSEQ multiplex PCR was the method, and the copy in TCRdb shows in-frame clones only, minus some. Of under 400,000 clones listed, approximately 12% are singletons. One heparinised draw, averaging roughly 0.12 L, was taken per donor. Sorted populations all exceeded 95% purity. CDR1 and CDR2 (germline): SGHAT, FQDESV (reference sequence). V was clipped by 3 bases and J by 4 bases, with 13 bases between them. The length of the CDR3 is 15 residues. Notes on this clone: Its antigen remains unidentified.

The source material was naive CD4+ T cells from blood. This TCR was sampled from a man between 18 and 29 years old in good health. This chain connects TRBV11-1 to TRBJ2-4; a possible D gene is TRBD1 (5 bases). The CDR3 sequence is CASSFMSGRKNIQYF. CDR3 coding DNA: TGTGCCAGCAGCTTTATGTCAGGGCGTAAAAACATTCAGTACTTC.